This T cell receptor beta chain comes out of a study of CXCR3-negative and CXCR3-positive naive CD8 T cells. Study results and caveats: Naive subsets were similarly diverse, while memory CD8+ repertoires were much less diverse. In naive cells, CXCR3-negative and CXCR3-positive subsets had similar TRBV-TRBJ usage; memory cells differed. The study found more hydrophobic TRB CDR3s in CXCR3-positive naive cells than in CXCR3-negative naive cells.

In regard to this clonotype: Antigen specificity is unknown.

This CDR3 comprises 12 residues. Germline values: CDR1 SQVTM, CDR2 ANQGSEA. Carrying UMI labels, the TRB cDNA libraries were prepared through 5' RACE. For each CDR3 protein, TCRdb gives one entry from its re-call of the 5' RACE reads, without DNA. The repertoire table contains 84,000 or so distinct CDR3 sequences. Per CD8+ T cell subset, triplicate sorts of 250,000 to 350,000 cells each were done. Cells that were CD45RO-CCR7+CD27+CD95- constituted naive CD8+ T cells. Source material: naive CXCR3+ CD8+ T cells from blood. Stated subset: CD45RO-CCR7+CD27+CD95- naive CD8+ T cells expressing CXCR3 (TNR3+). This clonotype was sampled from a human donor in good health. Some clones in this sample may be carry-over from other donors' samples. V usage is TRBV29-1 and J usage is TRBJ1-1; no DNA is available, so the TRBD1 call from TCRdb remains unchecked. The chain's CDR3 is CSGMDRFLEAFF.